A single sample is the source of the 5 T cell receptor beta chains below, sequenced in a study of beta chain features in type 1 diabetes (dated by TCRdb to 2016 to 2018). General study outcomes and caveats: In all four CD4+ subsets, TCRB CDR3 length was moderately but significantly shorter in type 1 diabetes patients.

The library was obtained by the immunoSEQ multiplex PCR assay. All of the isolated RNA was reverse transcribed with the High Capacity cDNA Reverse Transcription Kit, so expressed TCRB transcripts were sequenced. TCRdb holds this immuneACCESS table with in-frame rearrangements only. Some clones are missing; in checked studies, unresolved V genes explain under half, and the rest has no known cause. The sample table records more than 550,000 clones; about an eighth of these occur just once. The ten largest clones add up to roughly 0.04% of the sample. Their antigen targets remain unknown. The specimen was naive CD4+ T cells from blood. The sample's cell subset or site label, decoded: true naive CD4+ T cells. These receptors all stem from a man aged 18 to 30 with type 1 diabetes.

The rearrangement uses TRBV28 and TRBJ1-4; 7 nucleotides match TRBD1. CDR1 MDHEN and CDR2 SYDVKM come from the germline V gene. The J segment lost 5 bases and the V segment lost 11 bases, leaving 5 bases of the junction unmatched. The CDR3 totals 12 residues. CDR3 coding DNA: TGTGCCGTGGGACAGCAAAATGAAAAACTGTTTTTT. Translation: CAVGQQNEKLFF.

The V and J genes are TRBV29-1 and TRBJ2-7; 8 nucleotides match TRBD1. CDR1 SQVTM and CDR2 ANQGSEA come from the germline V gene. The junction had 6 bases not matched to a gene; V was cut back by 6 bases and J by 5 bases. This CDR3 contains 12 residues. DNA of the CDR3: TGCAGCGTAAAAGGACAGGGACACGAGCAGTACTTC. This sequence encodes CSVKGQGHEQYF.

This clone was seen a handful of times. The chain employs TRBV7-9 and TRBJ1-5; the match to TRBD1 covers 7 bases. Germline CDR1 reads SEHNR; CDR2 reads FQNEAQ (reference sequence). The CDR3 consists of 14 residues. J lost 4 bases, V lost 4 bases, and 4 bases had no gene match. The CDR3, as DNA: TGTGCCAGCAGCTCGGGACAGACAAATCAGCCCCAGCATTTT. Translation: CASSSGQTNQPQHF.

Written as DNA, the CDR3 is TGCGCCAGCAGCCTTGGGACAGGGGGCCCTGACGGGGAGCTGTTTTTT. Encoded protein: CASSLGTGGPDGELFF. V usage is TRBV5-1 and J usage is TRBJ2-2; 12 bases are shared with TRBD1. V lost 4 bases to trimming and J lost 7 bases; unmatched junction nucleotides: 8. Germline CDR1 is SGHRS and CDR2 is YFSETQ. There are 16 residues in the CDR3.

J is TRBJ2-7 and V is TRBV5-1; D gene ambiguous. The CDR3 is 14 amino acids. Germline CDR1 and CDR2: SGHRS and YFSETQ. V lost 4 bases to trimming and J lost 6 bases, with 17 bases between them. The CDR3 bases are TGCGCCAGCAGCCCCGAAGACCTTAAGGGCGAGCAGTACTTC. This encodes CASSPEDLKGEQYF.